These T cell receptor beta chains were read from a single sample in a study of T cell responses to AZD1222 COVID-19 vaccine. Generated by immunoSEQ multiplex PCR, the TCRdb table keeps only in-frame clones and is missing some. The sample holds 100,000 to 150,000 clones, roughly 90% seen once. Sequencing used peripheral blood, obtained on day 0 of AZD1222 vaccination. These receptors were collected from an adult in good health. CDR3s include the opening cysteine and the closing phenylalanine or tryptophan.

>TRBV9|TRBJ1-6
CASSVDPNNSPLHF
>TRBV18|TRBJ2-2
CASSPLDILGELFF
>TRBV6-1|TRBJ1-2
CASSEGNYGYTF
>TRBV10-3|TRBJ2-3
CAIRRTSTDTQYF
>TRBV5-1|TRBJ1-4
CASSLSLVGEKLFF
>TRBV14|TRBJ2-2
CASSPIPTSGELFF
>TRBV9|TRBJ1-4
CASSIGTGGNEKLFF
>TRBV2|TRBJ2-3
CASSDRDRGPDTQYF
>TRBV7-9|TRBJ2-1
CASNEKGQGKGEQFF
>TRBV2|TRBJ2-3
CAKKELAGGPPDTQYF
>TRBV27|TRBJ1-4
CASSPRTAHREKLFF
>TRBV6-5|TRBJ2-7
CASIGGPYEQYF
>TRBV5-1|TRBJ1-1
CASSLGGGNTEAFF
>TRBV6-5|TRBJ1-4
CASSYGYATNEKLFF
>TRBV5-1|TRBJ2-1
CASDLDGYNEQFF
>TRBV18|TRBJ2-1
CASSPPTTYNEQFF